This TCR beta chain was profiled in a study of T-cell memory formation after mild COVID-19. Study context: Each donor largely had its own TCR clusters. Study-level points and caveats: Prior to infection, memory already included some responding clones, suggesting cross-reactive memory joined. Second-wave clones with a day 37 peak had unconfirmed SARS-CoV-2 specificity.

TCRdb itself ran the 5' RACE reads through MiXCR, one entry per CDR3 protein. Of 100,000 to 150,000 distinct CDR3 sequences in the sample, approximately 17% were seen once. The CDR3 contains 16 residues when both ends are counted. Of note for this clonotype: Its specificity is not known. Because the CDR3's place on the DNA is in doubt, the DNA is left out and the CDR3 is given as listed by TCRdb.

The sample consisted of PBMCs or a T cell subset sorted from them (not recorded which). The receptor's source is a man aged 18-30 years who had mild COVID-19 (a few samples of this study predate the infection). Cell type and time point are not known. The chain recombines TRBV3-2 with TRBJ2-3; TRBD1 is taken as the D call from the table, unchecked against the DNA. TRBV3-2 is reported as a pseudogene. This CDR3 is CASSQVAGGATDTQYF.